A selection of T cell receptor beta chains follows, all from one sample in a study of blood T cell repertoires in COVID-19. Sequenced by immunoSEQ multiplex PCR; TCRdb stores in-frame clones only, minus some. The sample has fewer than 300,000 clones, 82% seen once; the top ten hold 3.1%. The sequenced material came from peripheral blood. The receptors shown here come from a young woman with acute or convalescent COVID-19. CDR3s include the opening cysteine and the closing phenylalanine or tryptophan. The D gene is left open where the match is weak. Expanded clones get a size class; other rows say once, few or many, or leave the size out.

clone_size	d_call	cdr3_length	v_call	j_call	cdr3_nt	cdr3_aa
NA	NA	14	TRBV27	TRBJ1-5	TGTGCCAGCAGTTTAGGAGGGTCCAATCAGCCCCAGCATTTT	CASSLGGSNQPQHF
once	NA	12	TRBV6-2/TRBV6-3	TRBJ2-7	TGTGCCAGCAGTTACCCCCACTACGAGCAGTACTTC	CASSYPHYEQYF
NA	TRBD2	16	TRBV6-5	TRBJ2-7	TGTGCCAGCAGTTACTCGAGAAGCGGGAGGCTCTACGAGCAGTACTTC	CASSYSRSGRLYEQYF
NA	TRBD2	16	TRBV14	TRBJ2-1	TGTGCCAGCAGCCAAGTCGGGGCGGGAGGGGGCAATGAGCAGTTCTTC	CASSQVGAGGGNEQFF
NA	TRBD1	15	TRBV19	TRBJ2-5	TGTGCCAGTAGTACGGGGACAGGGAATGGAGAGACCCAGTACTTC	CASSTGTGNGETQYF
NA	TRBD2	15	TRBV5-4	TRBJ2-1	TGTGCCAGCAGCCCTTCCCCAGGTCGGGAGGCTGAGCAGTTCTTC	CASSPSPGREAEQFF
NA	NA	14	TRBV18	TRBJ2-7	TGTGCCAGCTCACCGAGGGCTAGCTCCTACGAGCAGTACTTC	CASSPRASSYEQYF
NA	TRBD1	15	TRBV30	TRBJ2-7	TGTGCCTGGAGCCCAGACGGACAGGGAACCTACGAGCAGTACTTC	CAWSPDGQGTYEQYF
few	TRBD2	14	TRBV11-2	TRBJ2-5	TGTGCCAGCAGGAAGGTCAGGGAGGGGGAGACCCAGTACTTC	CASRKVREGETQYF
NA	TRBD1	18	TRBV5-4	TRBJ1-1	TGTGCCAGCAGCTACCGGGACAGGGGGCTTGTAGGGAACACTGAAGCTTTCTTT	CASSYRDRGLVGNTEAFF
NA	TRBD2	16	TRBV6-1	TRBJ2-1	TGTGCCAGCAGTGCGATAGGGACTAGAAAACAGGACGAGCAGTTCTTC	CASSAIGTRKQDEQFF
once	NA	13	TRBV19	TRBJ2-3	TGTGCCAGTTCGGGAGCCCTCACAGATACGCAGTATTTT	CASSGALTDTQYF
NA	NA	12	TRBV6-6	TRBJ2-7	TGTGCCAGCAGTTACCCTCCCCACGAGCAGTACTTC	CASSYPPHEQYF
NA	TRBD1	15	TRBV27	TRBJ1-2	TGTGCCAGCAGCCTAAGGACAGGGGGCGGCTATGGCTACACCTTC	CASSLRTGGGYGYTF